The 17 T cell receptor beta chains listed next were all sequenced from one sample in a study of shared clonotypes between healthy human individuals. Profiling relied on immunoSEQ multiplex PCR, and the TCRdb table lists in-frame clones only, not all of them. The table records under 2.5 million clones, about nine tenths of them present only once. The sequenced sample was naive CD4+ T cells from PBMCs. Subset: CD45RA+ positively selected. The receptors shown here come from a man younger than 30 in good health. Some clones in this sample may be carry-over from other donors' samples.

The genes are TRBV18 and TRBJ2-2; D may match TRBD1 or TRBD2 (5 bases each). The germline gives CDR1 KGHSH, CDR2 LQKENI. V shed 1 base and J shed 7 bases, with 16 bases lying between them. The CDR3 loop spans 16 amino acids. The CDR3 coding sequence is TGTGCCAGCTCACCACTCTCGCCATCGGGGCGCGGGGAGCTGTTTTTT. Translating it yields CASSPLSPSGRGELFF.

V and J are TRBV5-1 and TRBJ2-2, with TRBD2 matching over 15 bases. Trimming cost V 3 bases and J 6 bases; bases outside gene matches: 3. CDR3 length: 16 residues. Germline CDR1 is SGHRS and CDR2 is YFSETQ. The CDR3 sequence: CASSSRTSGRAGELFF. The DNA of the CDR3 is TGCGCCAGCAGCTCCCGGACTAGCGGGAGGGCCGGGGAGCTGTTTTTT.

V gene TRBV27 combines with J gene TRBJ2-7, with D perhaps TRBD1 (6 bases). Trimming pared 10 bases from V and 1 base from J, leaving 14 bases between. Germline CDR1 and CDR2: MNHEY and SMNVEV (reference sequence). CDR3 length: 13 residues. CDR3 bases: TGTGCCACCCAGACAGGTTCGTCCTACGAGCAGTACTTC. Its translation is CATQTGSSYEQYF.

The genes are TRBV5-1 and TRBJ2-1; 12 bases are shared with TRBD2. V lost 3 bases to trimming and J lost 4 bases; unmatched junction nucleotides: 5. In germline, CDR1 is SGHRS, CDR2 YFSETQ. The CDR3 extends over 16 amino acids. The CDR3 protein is CASSSQGLAGYNEQFF. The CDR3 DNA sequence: TGCGCCAGCAGCTCCCAGGGACTAGCGGGTTACAATGAGCAGTTCTTC.

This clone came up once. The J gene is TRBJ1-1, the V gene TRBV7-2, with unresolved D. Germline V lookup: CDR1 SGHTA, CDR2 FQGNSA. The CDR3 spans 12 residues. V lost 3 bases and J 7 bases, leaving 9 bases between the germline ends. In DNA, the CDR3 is TGTGCCAGCAGCTTTCCTGGGATTGAAGCTTTCTTT. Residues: CASSFPGIEAFF.

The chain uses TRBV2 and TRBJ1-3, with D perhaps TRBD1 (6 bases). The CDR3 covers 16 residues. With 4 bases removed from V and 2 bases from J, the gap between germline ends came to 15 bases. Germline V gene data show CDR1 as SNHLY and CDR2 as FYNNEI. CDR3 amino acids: CASSGDTPRAGNTIYF. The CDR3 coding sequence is TGTGCCAGCAGTGGGGACACCCCGAGGGCTGGAAACACCATATATTTT.

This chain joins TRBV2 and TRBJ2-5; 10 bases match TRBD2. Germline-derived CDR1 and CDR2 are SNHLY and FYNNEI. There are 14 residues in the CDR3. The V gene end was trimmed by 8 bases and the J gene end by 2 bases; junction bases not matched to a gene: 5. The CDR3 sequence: CASGLAAYQETQYF. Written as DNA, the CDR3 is TGTGCCAGCGGACTAGCGGCCTATCAAGAGACCCAGTACTTC.

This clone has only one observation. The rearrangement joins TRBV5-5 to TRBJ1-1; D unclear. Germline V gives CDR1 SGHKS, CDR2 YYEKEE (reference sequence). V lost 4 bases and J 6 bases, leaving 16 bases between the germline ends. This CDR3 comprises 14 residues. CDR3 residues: CASSTDGRRAEAFF. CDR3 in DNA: TGTGCCAGCAGCACGGACGGCCGGAGGGCTGAAGCTTTCTTT.

As DNA, the CDR3 is TGTGCCAGCAGCCAGGGACTAGCGGGAGCCTACAATGAGCAGTTCTTC. Translated: CASSQGLAGAYNEQFF. The rearrangement joins TRBV7-2 to TRBJ2-1, with 14 bases identical to TRBD2. The trim removed 5 bases at V and 2 bases at J, leaving 2 bases unmatched. The CDR3 has 16 amino acids. CDR1 and CDR2 (germline): SGHTA, FQGNSA.

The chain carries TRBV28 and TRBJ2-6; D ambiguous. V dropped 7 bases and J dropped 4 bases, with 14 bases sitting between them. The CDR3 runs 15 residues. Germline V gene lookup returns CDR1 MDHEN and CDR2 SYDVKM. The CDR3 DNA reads TGTGCCAGCACCTCGGCTCGGGCGGGGGCCAACGTCCTGACTTTC. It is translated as CASTSARAGANVLTF. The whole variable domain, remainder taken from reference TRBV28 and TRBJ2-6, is DVKVTQSSRYLVKRTGEKVFLECVQDMDHENMFWYRQDPGLGLRLIYFSYDVKMKEKGDIPEGYSVSREKKERFSLILESASTNQTSMYLCASTSARAGANVLTFGAGSRLTVL.

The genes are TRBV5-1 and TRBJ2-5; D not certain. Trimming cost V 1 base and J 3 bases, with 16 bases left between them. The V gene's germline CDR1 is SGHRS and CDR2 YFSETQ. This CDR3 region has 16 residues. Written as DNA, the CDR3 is TGCGCCAGCAGCTTGACGTACCCTCCCGGAGAAGAGACCCAGTACTTC. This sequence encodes CASSLTYPPGEETQYF.

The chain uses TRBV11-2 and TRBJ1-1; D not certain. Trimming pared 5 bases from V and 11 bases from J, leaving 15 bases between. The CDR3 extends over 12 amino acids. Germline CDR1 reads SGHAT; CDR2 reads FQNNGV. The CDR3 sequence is CASSLDPIEAFF. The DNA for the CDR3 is TGTGCCAGCAGCCTGGACCCGATTGAGGCTTTCTTT.

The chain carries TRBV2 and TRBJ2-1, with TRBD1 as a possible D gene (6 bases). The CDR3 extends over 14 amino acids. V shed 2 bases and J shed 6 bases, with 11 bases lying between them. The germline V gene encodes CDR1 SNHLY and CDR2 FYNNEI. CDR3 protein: CASSEIWTVNEQFF. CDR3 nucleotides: TGTGCCAGCAGTGAAATATGGACAGTCAATGAGCAGTTCTTC.

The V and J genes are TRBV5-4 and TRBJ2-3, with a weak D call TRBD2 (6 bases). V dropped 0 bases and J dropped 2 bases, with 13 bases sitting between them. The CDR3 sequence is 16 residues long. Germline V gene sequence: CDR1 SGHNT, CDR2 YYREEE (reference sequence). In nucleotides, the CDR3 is TGTGCCAGCAGCTTGGTGACGGGGGTGGCCACAGATACGCAGTATTTT. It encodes CASSLVTGVATDTQYF.

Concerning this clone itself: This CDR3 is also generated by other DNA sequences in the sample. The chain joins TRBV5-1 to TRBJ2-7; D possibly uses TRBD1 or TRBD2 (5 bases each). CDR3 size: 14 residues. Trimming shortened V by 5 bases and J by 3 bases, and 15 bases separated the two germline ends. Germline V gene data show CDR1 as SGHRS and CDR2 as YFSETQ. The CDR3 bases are TGCGCCAGCAGTTTGTCTTCAGGGAGCTACGAGCAGTACTTC. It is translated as CASSLSSGSYEQYF.

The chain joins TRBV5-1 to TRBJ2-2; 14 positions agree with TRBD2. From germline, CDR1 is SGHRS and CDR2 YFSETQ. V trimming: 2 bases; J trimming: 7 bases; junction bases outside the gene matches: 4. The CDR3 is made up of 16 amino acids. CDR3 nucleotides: TGCGCCAGCAGCTTAGGGACTAGCGGGAGAGGCGGGGAGCTGTTTTTT. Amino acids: CASSLGTSGRGGELFF.

The CDR3 loop reads CASSLGLAGGPTDTQYF. CDR3 nucleotide sequence: TGTGCCAGCAGCTTGGGACTAGCGGGAGGGCCGACAGATACGCAGTATTTT. The V gene is TRBV11-1, the J gene TRBJ2-3; 16 bases agree with TRBD2. The junction had 3 bases not matched to a gene; V was cut back by 3 bases and J by 3 bases. The CDR3 spans 17 residues. Germline assignment: CDR1 SGHAT and CDR2 FQDESV (reference sequence).